This TCR beta chain emerged from a study of T cell responses to AZD1222 COVID-19 vaccine. Regarding the study as a whole: Females made up more of the donors, who were largely white British, and clonal diversity may have come out too low.

The length of the CDR3 is 15 residues. The V gene's germline CDR1 is LGHDT and CDR2 YNNKEL (reference sequence). V trimming: 4 bases; J trimming: 7 bases; junction bases outside the gene matches: 7. TCRdb's copy holds only in-frame clones and misses some; the assay was immunoSEQ multiplex PCR. The repertoire holds more than 100,000 clones, with roughly 88% as singletons. Note on this clone: Its antigen remains unknown.

This sample comprised peripheral blood, obtained on day 0 of AZD1222 vaccination. The rearrangement links TRBV3-1 (or the pseudogene TRBV3-2) to TRBJ1-4; 9 nucleotides match TRBD1. The TCR originated in an adult in good health. CDR3 coding DNA: TGTGCCAGCAGCCCCCCCCCGGGACAGGGTGAAAAACTGTTTTTT. This codes for CASSPPPGQGEKLFF.